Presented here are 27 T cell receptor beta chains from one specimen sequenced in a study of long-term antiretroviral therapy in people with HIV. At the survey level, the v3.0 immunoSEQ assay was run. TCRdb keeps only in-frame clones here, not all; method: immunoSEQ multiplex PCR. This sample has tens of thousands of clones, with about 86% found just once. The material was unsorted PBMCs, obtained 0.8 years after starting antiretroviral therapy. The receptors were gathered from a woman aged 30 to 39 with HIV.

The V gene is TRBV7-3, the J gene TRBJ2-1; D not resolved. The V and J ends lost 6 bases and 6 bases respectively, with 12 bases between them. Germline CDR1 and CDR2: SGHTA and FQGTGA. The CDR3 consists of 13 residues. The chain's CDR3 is CASRSIDRNEQFF. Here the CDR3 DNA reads TGTGCCAGCAGGAGTATCGACCGCAATGAGCAGTTCTTC.

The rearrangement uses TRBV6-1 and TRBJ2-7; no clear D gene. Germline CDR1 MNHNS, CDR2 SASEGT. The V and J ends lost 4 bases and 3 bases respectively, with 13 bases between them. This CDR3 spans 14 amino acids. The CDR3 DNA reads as TGTGCCAGCAGTGTAGGGTCGGTCTACTACGAGCAGTACGTC. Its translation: CASSVGSVYYEQYV.

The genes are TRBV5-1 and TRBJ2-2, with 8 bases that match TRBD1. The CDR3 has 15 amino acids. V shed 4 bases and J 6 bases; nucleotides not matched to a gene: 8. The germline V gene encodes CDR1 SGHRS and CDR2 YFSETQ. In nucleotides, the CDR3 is TGCGCCAGCAGCACGACCGGGACAGGCCCCGGGGAGCTGTTTTTT. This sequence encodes CASSTTGTGPGELFF.

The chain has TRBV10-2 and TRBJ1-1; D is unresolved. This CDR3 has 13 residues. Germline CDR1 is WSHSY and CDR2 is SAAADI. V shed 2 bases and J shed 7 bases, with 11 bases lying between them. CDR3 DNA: TGCGCCAGCAGTGAGGGGGTTTTGGGTGAAGCTTTCTTT. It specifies CASSEGVLGEAFF.

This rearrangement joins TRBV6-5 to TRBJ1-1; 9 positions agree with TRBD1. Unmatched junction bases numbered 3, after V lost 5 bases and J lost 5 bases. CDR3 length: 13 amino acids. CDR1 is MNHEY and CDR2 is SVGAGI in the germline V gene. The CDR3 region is CASSGTGQTEAFF. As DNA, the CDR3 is TGTGCCAGCAGTGGGACAGGGCAGACTGAAGCTTTCTTT.

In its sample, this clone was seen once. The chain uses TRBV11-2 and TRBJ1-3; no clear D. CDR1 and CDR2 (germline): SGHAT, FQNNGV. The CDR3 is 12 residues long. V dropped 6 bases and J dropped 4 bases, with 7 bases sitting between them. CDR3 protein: CASRASGNTIYF. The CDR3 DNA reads TGTGCCAGCAGGGCCAGCGGAAACACCATATATTTT.

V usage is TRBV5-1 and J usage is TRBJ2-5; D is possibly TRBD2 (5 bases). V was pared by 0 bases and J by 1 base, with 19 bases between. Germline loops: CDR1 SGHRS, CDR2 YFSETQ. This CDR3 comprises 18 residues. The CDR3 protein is CASSLEGWAGGPQETQYF. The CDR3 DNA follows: TGCGCCAGCAGCTTGGAAGGGTGGGCGGGCGGGCCCCAAGAGACCCAGTACTTC.

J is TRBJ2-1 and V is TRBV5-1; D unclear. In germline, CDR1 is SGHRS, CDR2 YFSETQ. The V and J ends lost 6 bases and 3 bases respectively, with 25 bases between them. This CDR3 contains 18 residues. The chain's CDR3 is CASIPSPGRANLYNEQFF. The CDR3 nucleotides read TGCGCCAGCATCCCTTCCCCTGGTCGGGCAAACCTCTACAATGAGCAGTTCTTC.

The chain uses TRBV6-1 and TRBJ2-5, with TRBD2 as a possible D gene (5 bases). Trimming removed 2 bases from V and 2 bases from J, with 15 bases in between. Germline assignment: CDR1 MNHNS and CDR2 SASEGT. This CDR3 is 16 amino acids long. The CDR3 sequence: CASSERIFGIQETQYF. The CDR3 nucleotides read TGTGCCAGCAGTGAACGAATTTTCGGGATTCAAGAGACCCAGTACTTC.

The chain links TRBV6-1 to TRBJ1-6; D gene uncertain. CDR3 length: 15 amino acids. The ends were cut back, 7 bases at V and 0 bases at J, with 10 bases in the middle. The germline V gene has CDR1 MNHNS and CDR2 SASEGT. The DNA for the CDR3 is TGTGCCAGCATGGCGGGGAGCTCCTATAATTCACCCCTCCACTTT. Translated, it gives CASMAGSSYNSPLHF.

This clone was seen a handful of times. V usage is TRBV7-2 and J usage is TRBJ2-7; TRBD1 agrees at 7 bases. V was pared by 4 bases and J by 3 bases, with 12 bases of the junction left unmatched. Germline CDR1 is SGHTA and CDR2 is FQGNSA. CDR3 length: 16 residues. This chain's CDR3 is CASSYGPTGTYYEQYF. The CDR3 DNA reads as TGTGCCAGCAGCTACGGGCCGACAGGGACCTACTACGAGCAGTACTTC.

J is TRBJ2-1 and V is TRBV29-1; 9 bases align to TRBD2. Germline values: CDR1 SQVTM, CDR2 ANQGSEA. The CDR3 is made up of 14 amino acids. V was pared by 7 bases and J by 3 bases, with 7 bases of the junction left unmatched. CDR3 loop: CSGKAGGLYNEQFF. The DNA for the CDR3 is TGCAGCGGAAAAGCGGGGGGCCTCTACAATGAGCAGTTCTTC.

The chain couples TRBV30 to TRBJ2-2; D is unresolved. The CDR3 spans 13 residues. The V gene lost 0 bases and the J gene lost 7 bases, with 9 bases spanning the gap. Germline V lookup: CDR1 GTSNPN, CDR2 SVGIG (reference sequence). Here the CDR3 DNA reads TGTGCCTGGAGTGTTCACTCAGGCGGGGAGCTGTTTTTT. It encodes CAWSVHSGGELFF.

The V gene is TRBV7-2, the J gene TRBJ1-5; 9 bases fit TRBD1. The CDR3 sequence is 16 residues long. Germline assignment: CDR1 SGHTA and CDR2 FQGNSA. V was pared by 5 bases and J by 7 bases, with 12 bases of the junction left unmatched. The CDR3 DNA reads TGTGCCAGCAGCCCCAAGATTAGACAGGGGGGCCAGCCCCAGCATTTT. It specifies CASSPKIRQGGQPQHF.

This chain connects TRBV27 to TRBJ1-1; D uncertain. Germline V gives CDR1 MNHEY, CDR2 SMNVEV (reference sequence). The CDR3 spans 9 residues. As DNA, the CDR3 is TGTGTCAACTCCAGATCCCCTTTCTTT. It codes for CVNSRSPFF.

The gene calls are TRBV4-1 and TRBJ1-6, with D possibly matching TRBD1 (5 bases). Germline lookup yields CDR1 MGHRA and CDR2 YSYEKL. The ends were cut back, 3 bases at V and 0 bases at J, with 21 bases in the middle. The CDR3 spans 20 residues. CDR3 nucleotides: TGCGCCAGCAGCCACACGCCTCGGGACGGAGACAGCTCCTATAATTCACCCCTCCACTTT. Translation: CASSHTPRDGDSSYNSPLHF.

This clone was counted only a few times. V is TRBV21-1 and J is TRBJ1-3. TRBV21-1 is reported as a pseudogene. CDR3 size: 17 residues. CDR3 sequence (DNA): TGTGCCAGCAGCAAATATACCAGCCCGAGCTCTGGAAACACCATATATTTT. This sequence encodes CASSKYTSPSSGNTIYF.

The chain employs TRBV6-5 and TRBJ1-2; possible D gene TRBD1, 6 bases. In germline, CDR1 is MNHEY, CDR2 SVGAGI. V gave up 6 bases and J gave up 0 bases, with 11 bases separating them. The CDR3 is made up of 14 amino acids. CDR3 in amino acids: CASRRDKSNYGYTF. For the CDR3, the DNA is TGTGCCAGCAGAAGGGACAAGTCTAACTATGGCTACACCTTC.

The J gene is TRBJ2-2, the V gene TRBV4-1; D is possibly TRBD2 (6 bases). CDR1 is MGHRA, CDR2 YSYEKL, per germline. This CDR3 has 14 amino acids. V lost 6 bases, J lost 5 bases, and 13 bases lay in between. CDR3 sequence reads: CASRGGVGTGELFF. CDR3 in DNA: TGCGCCAGCAGGGGCGGGGTGGGGACCGGGGAGCTGTTTTTT.

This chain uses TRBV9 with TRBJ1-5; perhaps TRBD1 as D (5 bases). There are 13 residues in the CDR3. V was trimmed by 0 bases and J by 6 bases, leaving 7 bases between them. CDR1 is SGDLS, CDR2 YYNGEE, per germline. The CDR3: CASSVEGVQPQHF. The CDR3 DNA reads TGTGCCAGCAGCGTAGAAGGGGTTCAGCCCCAGCATTTT.

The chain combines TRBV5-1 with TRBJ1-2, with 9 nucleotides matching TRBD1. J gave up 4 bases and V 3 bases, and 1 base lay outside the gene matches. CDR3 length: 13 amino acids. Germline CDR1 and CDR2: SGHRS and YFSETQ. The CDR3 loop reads CASSSDRGYGYTF. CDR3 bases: TGCGCCAGCAGCTCGGACAGGGGCTATGGCTACACCTTC. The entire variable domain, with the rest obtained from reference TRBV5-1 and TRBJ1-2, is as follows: KAGVTQTPRYLIKTRGQQVTLSCSPISGHRSVSWYQQTPGQGLQFLFEYFSETQRNKGNFPGRFSGRQFSNSRSEMNVSTLELGDSALYLCASSSDRGYGYTFGSGTRLTVV.

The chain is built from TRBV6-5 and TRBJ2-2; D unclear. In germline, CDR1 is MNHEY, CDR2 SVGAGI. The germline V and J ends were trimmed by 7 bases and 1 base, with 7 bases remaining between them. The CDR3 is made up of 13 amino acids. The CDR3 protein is CASKHENTGELFF. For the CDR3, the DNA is TGTGCCAGCAAGCACGAGAACACCGGGGAGCTGTTTTTT.

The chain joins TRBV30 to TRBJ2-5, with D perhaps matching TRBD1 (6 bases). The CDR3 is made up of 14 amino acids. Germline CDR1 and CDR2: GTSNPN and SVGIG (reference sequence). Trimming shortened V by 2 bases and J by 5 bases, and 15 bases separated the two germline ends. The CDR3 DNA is TGTGCCTGGAGTACCACAGGGTATAGTGAGACCCAGTACTTC. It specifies CAWSTTGYSETQYF.

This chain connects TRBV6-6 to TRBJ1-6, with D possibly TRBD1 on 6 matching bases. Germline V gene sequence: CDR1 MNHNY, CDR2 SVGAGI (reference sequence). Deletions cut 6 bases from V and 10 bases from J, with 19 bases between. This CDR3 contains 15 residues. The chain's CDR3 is CASRGAWGLGSPLHF. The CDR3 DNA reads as TGTGCCAGCAGGGGGGCATGGGGTTTGGGATCACCCCTCCACTTT.

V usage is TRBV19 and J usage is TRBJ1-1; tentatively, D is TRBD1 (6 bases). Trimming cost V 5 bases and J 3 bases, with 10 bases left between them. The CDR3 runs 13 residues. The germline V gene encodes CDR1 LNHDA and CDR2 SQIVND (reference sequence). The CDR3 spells CASSGQSYTEAFF. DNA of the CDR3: TGTGCCAGTAGTGGACAGTCCTACACTGAAGCTTTCTTT.

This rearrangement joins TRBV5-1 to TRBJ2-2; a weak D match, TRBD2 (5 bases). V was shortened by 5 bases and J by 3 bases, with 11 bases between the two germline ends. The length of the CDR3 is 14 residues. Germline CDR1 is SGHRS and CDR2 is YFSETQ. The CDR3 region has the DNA TGCGCCAGCAGGATTGGTAGCGACACCGGGGAGCTGTTTTTT. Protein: CASRIGSDTGELFF. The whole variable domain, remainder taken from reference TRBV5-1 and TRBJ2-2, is KAGVTQTPRYLIKTRGQQVTLSCSPISGHRSVSWYQQTPGQGLQFLFEYFSETQRNKGNFPGRFSGRQFSNSRSEMNVSTLELGDSALYLCASRIGSDTGELFFGEGSRLTVL.

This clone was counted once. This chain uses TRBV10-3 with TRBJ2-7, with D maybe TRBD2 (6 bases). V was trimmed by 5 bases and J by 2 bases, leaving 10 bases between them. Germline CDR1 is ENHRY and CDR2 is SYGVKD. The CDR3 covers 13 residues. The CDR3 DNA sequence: TGTGCCATCAGTACTCCGGGAGCCTACGAGCAGTACTTC. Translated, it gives CAISTPGAYEQYF.